The 24 T cell receptor beta chains reported below all come from one sample, sequenced in a study of blood T cell repertoires in COVID-19 (TCRdb year 2020). Library creation used the immunoSEQ multiplex PCR assay. The source is immuneACCESS, and TCRdb retained only in-frame sequences with V and J called. Part of the clones is not carried over; for the studies checked, unresolved V genes explain less than half of this, and the remainder is unexplained. Within this sample are over 120,000 clones, with about 87% of them counted one time only. 35% to 55% of the sample belongs to the ten largest clones. Sequencing was done on a sample of peripheral blood. Every receptor here comes from a human donor in a cohort sampled during active COVID-19.

For the CDR3, the DNA is TGTGCCAGCAGTGACAGAAACGAGCAGTACGTC. It translates to CASSDRNEQYV. This chain connects TRBV6-1 to TRBJ2-7; no clear D. The CDR3 loop spans 11 amino acids. Germline V lookup: CDR1 MNHNS, CDR2 SASEGT. Trimming removed 3 bases at V and 5 bases at J, with 5 bases between.

This chain links TRBV7-9 with TRBJ2-5; TRBD1 might be the D (6 bases). The CDR3 contains 13 residues. Trimming pared 8 bases from V and 5 bases from J, leaving 15 bases between. Germline CDR1 is SEHNR and CDR2 is FQNEAQ (reference sequence). Here the CDR3 DNA reads TGTGCCAGCCAACAGGGCCTAGGGGAGACCCAGTACTTC. This codes for CASQQGLGETQYF. Full variable domain (remainder filled in from reference TRBV7-9 and TRBJ2-5): DTGVSQNPRHKITKRGQNVTFRCDPISEHNRLYWYRQTLGQGPEFLTYFQNEAQLEKSRLLSDRFSAERPKGSFSTLEIQRTEQGDSAMYLCASQQGLGETQYFGPGTRLLVL.

CDR3 in DNA: TGCAGCGGAGAAAAGGGACAGAACACCGGGGAGCTGTTTTTT. Translated, it gives CSGEKGQNTGELFF. This sequence joins TRBV29-1 and TRBJ2-2; D possibly corresponds to TRBD1 (6 bases). This CDR3 spans 14 amino acids. V was clipped by 7 bases and J by 1 base, with 13 bases between them. The germline V gene has CDR1 SQVTM and CDR2 ANQGSEA.

The chain has TRBV10-3 and TRBJ2-1; 9 nucleotides line up with TRBD1. CDR1 is ENHRY and CDR2 is SYGVKD in the germline V gene. The CDR3 length is 14 residues. Losses at the gene ends were 6 bases for V and 4 bases for J; bases not matched to a gene: 4. The CDR3 spells CAISRQGGYNEQFF. DNA of the CDR3: TGTGCCATCAGCCGACAGGGGGGGTACAATGAGCAGTTCTTC.

The chain is built from TRBV7-2 and TRBJ1-3, with D possibly being TRBD1 (5 bases). CDR3 length equals 14 residues. Germline V gene data show CDR1 as SGHTA and CDR2 as FQGNSA. The V end lost 3 bases, the J end lost 7 bases, and 13 bases lay between the germline ends. CDR3: CASSLIRGGNTIYF. Here the CDR3 DNA reads TGTGCCAGCAGCTTGATCCGTGGGGGGAACACCATATATTTT. Full variable domain (missing parts from reference TRBV7-2 and TRBJ1-3): GAGVSQSPSNKVTEKGKDVELRCDPISGHTALYWYRQSLGQGLEFLIYFQGNSAPDKSGLPSDRFSAERTGGSVSTLTIQRTQQEDSAVYLCASSLIRGGNTIYFGEGSWLTVV.

For the CDR3, the DNA is TGTGCCAGCAGCTACCGGGACAGAACTTTACAGTTAACAAATGGCTACACCTTC. Amino acids: CASSYRDRTLQLTNGYTF. This chain uses TRBV5-6 with TRBJ1-2; 7 nucleotides agree with TRBD1. CDR1 SGHDT and CDR2 YYEEEE come from the germline V gene. The CDR3 runs to 18 residues. V lost 3 bases, J lost 6 bases, and 20 bases stayed unmatched.

The chain links TRBV2 to TRBJ2-3; the match to TRBD2 covers 7 bases. The germline V gene encodes CDR1 SNHLY and CDR2 FYNNEI. This CDR3 spans 14 amino acids. V was pared by 7 bases and J by 4 bases, with 8 bases of the junction left unmatched. The CDR3 DNA is TGTGCCAGCAATGTCGGGGGGAGCGCAGATACGCAGTATTTT. As protein: CASNVGGSADTQYF.

V and J are TRBV6-5 and TRBJ2-7; no reliable D call. Trimming pared 0 bases from V and 2 bases from J, leaving 8 bases between. Germline V lookup: CDR1 MNHEY, CDR2 SVGAGI. The CDR3 runs 14 residues. In DNA form, the CDR3 reads TGTGCCAGCAGTTACTCGGCACCCCCCTACGAGCAGTACGTC. This gives the protein CASSYSAPPYEQYV.

The V call is TRBV7-2, the J call TRBJ2-1, with 7 nucleotides matching TRBD1. The V gene's germline CDR1 is SGHTA and CDR2 FQGNSA. J gave up 0 bases and V 1 base, and 3 bases lay outside the gene matches. This CDR3 is built from 16 residues. The DNA for the CDR3 is TGTGCCAGCAGCTTAGGCGACAGGGTCTCCTACAATGAGCAGTTCTTC. This translates into CASSLGDRVSYNEQFF.

This clone was seen only a few times. The CDR3, as DNA: TGTGCCAGCAGCCAATCTCACAGGGGGAATCAGCCCCAGCATTTT. Its translation is CASSQSHRGNQPQHF. The rearrangement links TRBV3-1 (or the pseudogene TRBV3-2) to TRBJ1-5, with 8 positions matching TRBD1. The J segment lost 4 bases and the V segment lost 2 bases, leaving 4 bases of the junction unmatched. This CDR3 is built from 15 residues. The germline CDR1 and CDR2 sequences are LGHDT and YNNKEL (reference sequence).

Comment on this clone: This sample also contains other DNA sequences that code for the same CDR3. This chain uses TRBV5-1 with TRBJ2-7; 9 positions agree with TRBD1. This CDR3 is 14 amino acids long. Unmatched junction bases numbered 3, after V lost 4 bases and J lost 1 base. Germline V gene sequence: CDR1 SGHRS, CDR2 YFSETQ. In nucleotides, the CDR3 is TGCGCCAGCAGCCCGGGACAGGGATCCTACGAGCAGTACTTC. This sequence encodes CASSPGQGSYEQYF.

The chain links TRBV7-2 to TRBJ2-3; D is unclear. The V and J ends lost 7 bases and 3 bases respectively, with 17 bases between them. The CDR3 is 15 amino acids. In germline, CDR1 is SGHTA, CDR2 FQGNSA. CDR3 in amino acids: CASTPHGSATDTQYF. The CDR3 nucleotides read TGTGCCAGCACCCCACACGGCAGCGCGACAGATACGCAGTATTTT. Full variable domain (remainder filled in from reference TRBV7-2 and TRBJ2-3): GAGVSQSPSNKVTEKGKDVELRCDPISGHTALYWYRQSLGQGLEFLIYFQGNSAPDKSGLPSDRFSAERTGGSVSTLTIQRTQQEDSAVYLCASTPHGSATDTQYFGPGTRLTVL.

The chain links TRBV11-2 to TRBJ2-1; possible D gene TRBD2, 6 bases. Germline assignment: CDR1 SGHAT and CDR2 FQNNGV. The CDR3 spans 15 residues. V was shortened by 5 bases and J by 6 bases, with 17 bases between the two germline ends. The CDR3 sequence is CASSAGRTGGNEQFF. In DNA form, the CDR3 reads TGTGCCAGCAGCGCGGGTCGGACCGGGGGCAATGAGCAGTTCTTC.

The chain joins TRBV5-4 to TRBJ2-3; TRBD2 might be the D (5 bases). Trimming stripped 6 bases from V and 1 base from J, with 21 bases between. This CDR3 spans 17 amino acids. Per germline, CDR1 SGHNT and CDR2 YYREEE (reference sequence). CDR3 in amino acids: CASKPAAGPSGTDTQYF. As DNA, the CDR3 is TGTGCCAGCAAACCGGCGGCGGGTCCATCCGGCACAGATACGCAGTATTTT.

This clone was seen a single time. The V call is TRBV9, the J call TRBJ2-3; maybe TRBD1 (6 bases). V was shortened by 6 bases and J by 5 bases, with 22 bases between the two germline ends. Germline lookup yields CDR1 SGDLS and CDR2 YYNGEE. The CDR3 has 16 amino acids. The CDR3 nucleotides read TGTGCCAGCACCTCACGGGACAATATTATCCAAGATACGCAGTATTTT. Amino acids: CASTSRDNIIQDTQYF. The full variable domain, its missing parts supplied by reference TRBV9 and TRBJ2-3, is DSGVTQTPKHLITATGQRVTLRCSPRSGDLSVYWYQQSLDQGLQFLIQYYNGEERAKGNILERFSAQQFPDLHSELNLSSLELGDSALYFCASTSRDNIIQDTQYFGPGTRLTVL.

This clone was observed once. The rearrangement links TRBV7-3 to TRBJ2-1, with D perhaps matching TRBD1 (6 bases). V was pared by 4 bases and J by 3 bases, with 13 bases between. CDR3 size: 15 residues. Per germline, CDR1 SGHTA and CDR2 FQGTGA. The CDR3 sequence: CASSSRQEHYNEQFF. Written as DNA, the CDR3 is TGTGCCAGCAGCTCCAGACAGGAACACTACAATGAGCAGTTCTTC.

The chain joins TRBV2 to TRBJ1-6; TRBD1 matches at 7 bases. The CDR3 covers 17 residues. Germline CDR1 and CDR2: SNHLY and FYNNEI. V gave up 6 bases and J gave up 6 bases; unmatched junction bases: 14. CDR3 loop: CASRGQRDLFGNSPLHF. The DNA of the CDR3 is TGTGCCAGCAGGGGACAGCGAGACCTCTTCGGTAATTCACCCCTCCACTTT.

J is TRBJ2-6 and V is TRBV6-6, with D possibly being TRBD2 (5 bases). The germline V and J ends were trimmed by 5 bases and 1 base, with 15 bases remaining between them. The V gene's germline CDR1 is MNHNY and CDR2 SVGAGI (reference sequence). The CDR3 loop spans 17 amino acids. The CDR3 is CASSPRERLSGANVLTF. For the CDR3, the DNA is TGTGCCAGCAGTCCCCGGGAACGACTTTCTGGGGCCAACGTCCTGACTTTC.

The chain links TRBV24-1 to TRBJ2-3, with D perhaps matching TRBD2 (7 bases). This CDR3 has 15 amino acids. V gave up 7 bases and J gave up 6 bases, with 19 bases separating them. Germline loops: CDR1 KGHDR, CDR2 SFDVKD. The CDR3 here is CATSDPGGPGDTQYF. The CDR3 DNA reads TGTGCCACCAGCGATCCCGGGGGGCCTGGCGATACGCAGTATTTT.

This chain links TRBV19 with TRBJ2-2, with 7 bases that match TRBD1. CDR1 is LNHDA, CDR2 SQIVND, per germline (reference sequence). Trimming cost V 9 bases and J 2 bases; bases outside gene matches: 12. The CDR3 extends over 16 amino acids. CDR3 amino acids: CASRWGRDSNTGELFF. CDR3 coding DNA: TGTGCCAGCAGGTGGGGTCGGGACAGTAACACCGGGGAGCTGTTTTTT.

The V gene is TRBV12-3 or TRBV12-4, the J gene TRBJ2-7, with TRBD2 as a possible D gene (6 bases). The CDR3 length is 13 residues. V lost 11 bases to trimming and J lost 7 bases, with 21 bases between them. The CDR3 sequence is CALRSGGRVEQYV. CDR3 in DNA: TGTGCCCTCAGATCCGGGGGTAGGGTGGAGCAGTACGTC.

This clone has just a few counts. This chain uses TRBV29-1 with TRBJ2-1; D is ambiguous. Germline assignment: CDR1 SQVTM and CDR2 ANQGSEA. V gave up 4 bases and J gave up 1 base, with 5 bases separating them. The CDR3 contains 12 residues. The CDR3: CSVGQSYNEQFF. The CDR3 DNA reads TGCAGCGTTGGGCAGTCCTACAATGAGCAGTTCTTC.

This clone was observed once. The chain recombines TRBV6-1 with TRBJ1-5; D might be TRBD1 (6 bases). CDR1 MNHNS and CDR2 SASEGT come from the germline V gene. The CDR3 contains 19 residues. Trimming left V 2 bases short and J 5 bases short, with 25 bases between. The CDR3, as DNA: TGTGCCAGCAGTGAAATAGGACATTGGGGTGGGACATTCGATCAGCCCCAGCATTTT. Translated, it gives CASSEIGHWGGTFDQPQHF.

This chain uses TRBV13 with TRBJ1-1; unclear D gene. The CDR3 loop spans 11 amino acids. The V gene lost 6 bases and the J gene lost 7 bases, with 9 bases spanning the gap. Per germline, CDR1 PRHDT and CDR2 FYEKMQ (reference sequence). DNA of the CDR3: TGTGCCAGCAGACGGGAGATTGAAGCTTTCTTT. This encodes CASRREIEAFF.